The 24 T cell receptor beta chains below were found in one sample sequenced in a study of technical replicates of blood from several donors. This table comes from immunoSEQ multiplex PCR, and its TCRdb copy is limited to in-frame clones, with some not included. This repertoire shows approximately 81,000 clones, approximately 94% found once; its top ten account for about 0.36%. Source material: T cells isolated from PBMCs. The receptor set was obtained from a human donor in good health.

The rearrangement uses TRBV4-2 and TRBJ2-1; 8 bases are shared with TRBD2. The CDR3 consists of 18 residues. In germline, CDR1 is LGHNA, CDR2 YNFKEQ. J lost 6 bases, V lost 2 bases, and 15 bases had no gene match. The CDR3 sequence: CASSQPPSGTSRINEQFF. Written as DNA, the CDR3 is TGTGCCAGCAGCCAACCCCCCTCGGGGACTAGTCGTATCAATGAGCAGTTCTTC.

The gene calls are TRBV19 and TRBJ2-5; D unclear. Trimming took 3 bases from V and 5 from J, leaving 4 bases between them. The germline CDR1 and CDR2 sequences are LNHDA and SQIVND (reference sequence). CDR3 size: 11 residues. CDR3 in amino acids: CASSMSETQYF. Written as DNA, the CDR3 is TGTGCCAGTAGTATGTCGGAGACCCAGTACTTC.

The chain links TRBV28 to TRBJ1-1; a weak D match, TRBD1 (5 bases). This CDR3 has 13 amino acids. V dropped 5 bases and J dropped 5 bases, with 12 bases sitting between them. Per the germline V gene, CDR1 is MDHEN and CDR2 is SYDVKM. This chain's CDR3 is CASSVQGKTEAFF. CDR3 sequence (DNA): TGTGCCAGCAGTGTCCAGGGCAAAACTGAAGCTTTCTTT.

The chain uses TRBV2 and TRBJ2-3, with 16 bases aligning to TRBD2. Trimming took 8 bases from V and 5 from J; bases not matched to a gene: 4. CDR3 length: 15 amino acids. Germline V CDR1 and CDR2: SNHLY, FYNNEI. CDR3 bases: TGTGCCAGCGGGGGACTAGCGGGAGGGATAGATACGCAGTATTTT. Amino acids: CASGGLAGGIDTQYF.

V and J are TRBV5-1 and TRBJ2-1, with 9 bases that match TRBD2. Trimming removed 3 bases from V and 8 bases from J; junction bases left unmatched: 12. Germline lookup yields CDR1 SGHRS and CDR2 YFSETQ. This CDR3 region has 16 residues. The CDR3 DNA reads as TGCGCCAGCAGCTCACTCTCTAGCGGGATCATTGATGAGCAGTTCTTC. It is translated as CASSSLSSGIIDEQFF.

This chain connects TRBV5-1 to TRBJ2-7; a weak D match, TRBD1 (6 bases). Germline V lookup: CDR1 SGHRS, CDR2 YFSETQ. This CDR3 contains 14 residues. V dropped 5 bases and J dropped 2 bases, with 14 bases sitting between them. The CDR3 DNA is TGCGCCAGCAGTGGTAGTGGACAGACCTACGAGCAGTACTTC. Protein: CASSGSGQTYEQYF.

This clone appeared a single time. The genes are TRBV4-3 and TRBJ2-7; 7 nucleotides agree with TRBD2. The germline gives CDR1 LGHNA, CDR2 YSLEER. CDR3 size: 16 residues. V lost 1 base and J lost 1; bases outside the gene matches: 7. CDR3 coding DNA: TGCGCCAGCAGCCAAGTAGCGGGTTTAGGTTCCTACGAGCAGTACTTC. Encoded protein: CASSQVAGLGSYEQYF.

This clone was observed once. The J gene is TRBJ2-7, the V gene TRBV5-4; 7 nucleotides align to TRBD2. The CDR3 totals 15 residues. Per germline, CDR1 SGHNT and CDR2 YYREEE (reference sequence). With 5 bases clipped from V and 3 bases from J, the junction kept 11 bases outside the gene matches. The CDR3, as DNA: TGTGCCAGCAGTTACACTAGCGCAACGATCTACGAGCAGTACTTC. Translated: CASSYTSATIYEQYF.

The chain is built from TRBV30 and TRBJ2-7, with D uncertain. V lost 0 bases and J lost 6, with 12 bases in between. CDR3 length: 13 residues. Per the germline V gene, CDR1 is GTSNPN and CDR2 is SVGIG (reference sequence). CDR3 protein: CAWSVIPRLEQYF. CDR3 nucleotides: TGTGCCTGGAGTGTTATACCCCGACTCGAGCAGTACTTC.

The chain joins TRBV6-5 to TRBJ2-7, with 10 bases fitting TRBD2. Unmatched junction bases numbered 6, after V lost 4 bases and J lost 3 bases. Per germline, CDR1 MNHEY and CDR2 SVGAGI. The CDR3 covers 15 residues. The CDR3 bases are TGTGCCAGCAGTTCCTCTAGCGGGAGTCGCTACGAGCAGTACTTC. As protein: CASSSSSGSRYEQYF.

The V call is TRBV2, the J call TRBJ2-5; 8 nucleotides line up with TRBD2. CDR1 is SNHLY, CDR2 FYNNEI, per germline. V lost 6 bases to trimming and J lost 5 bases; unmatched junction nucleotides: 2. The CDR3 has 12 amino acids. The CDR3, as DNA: TGTGCCAGCAGGGTAGCGGGGGAGACCCAGTACTTC. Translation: CASRVAGETQYF.

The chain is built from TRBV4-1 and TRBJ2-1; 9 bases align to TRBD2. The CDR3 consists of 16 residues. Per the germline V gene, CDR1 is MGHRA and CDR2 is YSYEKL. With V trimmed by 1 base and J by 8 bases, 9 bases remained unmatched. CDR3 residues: CASSQGFGLAFYEQFF. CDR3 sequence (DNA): TGCGCCAGCAGCCAAGGATTTGGACTAGCGTTCTATGAGCAGTTCTTC.

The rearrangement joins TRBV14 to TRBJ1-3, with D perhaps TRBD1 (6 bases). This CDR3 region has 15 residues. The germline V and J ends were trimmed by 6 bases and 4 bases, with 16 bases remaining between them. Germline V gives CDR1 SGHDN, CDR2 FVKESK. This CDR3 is CASSLEWGLGNTIYF. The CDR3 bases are TGTGCCAGCAGTCTGGAATGGGGGCTCGGAAACACCATATATTTT. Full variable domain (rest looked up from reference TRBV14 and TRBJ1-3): EAGVTQFPSHSVIEKGQTVTLRCDPISGHDNLYWYRRVMGKEIKFLLHFVKESKQDESGMPNNRFLAERTGGTYSTLKVQPAELEDSGVYFCASSLEWGLGNTIYFGEGSWLTVV.

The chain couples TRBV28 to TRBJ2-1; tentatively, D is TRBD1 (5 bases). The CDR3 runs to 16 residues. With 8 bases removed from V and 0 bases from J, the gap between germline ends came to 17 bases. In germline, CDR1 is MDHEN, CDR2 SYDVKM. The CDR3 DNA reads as TGTGCCAGCGGACATTGGACGGCAAGCTCCTACAATGAGCAGTTCTTC. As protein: CASGHWTASSYNEQFF.

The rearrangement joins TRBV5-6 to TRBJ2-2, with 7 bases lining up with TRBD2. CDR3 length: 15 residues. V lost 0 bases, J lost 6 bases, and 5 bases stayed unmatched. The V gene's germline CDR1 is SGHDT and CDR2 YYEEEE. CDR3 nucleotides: TGTGCCAGCAGCTTGGTGGGGAGGGCCTCCGGGGAGCTGTTTTTT. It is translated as CASSLVGRASGELFF.

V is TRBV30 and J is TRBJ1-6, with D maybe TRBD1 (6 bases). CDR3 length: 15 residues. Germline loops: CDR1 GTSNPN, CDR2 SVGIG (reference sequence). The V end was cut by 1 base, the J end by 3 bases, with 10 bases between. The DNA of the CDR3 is TGTGCCTGGAGTGAGGGCAGGGGCTATAATTCACCCCTCCACTTT. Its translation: CAWSEGRGYNSPLHF.

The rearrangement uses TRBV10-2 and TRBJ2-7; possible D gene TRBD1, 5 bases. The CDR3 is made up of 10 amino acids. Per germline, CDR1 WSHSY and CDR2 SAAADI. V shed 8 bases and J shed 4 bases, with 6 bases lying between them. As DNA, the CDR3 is TGCGCCAGCTACAGGTACGAGCAGTACTTC. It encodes CASYRYEQYF.

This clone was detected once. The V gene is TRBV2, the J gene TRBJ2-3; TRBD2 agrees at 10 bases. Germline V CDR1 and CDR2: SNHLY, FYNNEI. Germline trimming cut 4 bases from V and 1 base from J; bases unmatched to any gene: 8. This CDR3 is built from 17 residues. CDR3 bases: TGTGCCAGCAGTGGACTAGGACTAGCGGCGGGCACAGATACGCAGTATTTT. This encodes CASSGLGLAAGTDTQYF.

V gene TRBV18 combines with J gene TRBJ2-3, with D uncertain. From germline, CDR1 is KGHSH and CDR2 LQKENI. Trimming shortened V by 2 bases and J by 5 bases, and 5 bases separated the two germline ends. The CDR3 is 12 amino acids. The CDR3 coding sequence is TGTGCCAGCTCACCAACGGGAGATACGCAGTATTTT. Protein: CASSPTGDTQYF.

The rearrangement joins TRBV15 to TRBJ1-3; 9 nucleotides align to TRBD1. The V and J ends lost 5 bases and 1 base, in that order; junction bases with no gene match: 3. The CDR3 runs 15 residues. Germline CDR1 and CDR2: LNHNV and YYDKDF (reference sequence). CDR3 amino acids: CATSPGTGSGNTIYF. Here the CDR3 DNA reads TGTGCCACCAGCCCCGGGACAGGGTCTGGAAACACCATATATTTT.

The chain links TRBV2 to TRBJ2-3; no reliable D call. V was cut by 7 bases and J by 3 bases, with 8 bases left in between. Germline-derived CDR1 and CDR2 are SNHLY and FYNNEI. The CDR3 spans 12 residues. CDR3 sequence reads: CASTTETDTQYF. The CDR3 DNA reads TGTGCCAGCACCACAGAGACAGATACGCAGTATTTT.

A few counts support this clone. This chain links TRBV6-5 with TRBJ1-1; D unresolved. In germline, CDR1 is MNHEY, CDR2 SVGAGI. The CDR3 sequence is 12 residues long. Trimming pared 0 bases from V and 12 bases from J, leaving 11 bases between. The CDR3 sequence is CASSYSGRETFF. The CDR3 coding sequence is TGTGCCAGCAGTTACTCCGGGAGGGAAACTTTCTTT.

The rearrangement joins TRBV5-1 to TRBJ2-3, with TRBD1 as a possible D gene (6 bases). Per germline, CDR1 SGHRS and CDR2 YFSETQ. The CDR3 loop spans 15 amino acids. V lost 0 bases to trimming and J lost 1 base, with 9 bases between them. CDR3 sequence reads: CASSLGQARTDTQYF. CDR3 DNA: TGCGCCAGCAGCTTGGGACAGGCCCGCACAGATACGCAGTATTTT.

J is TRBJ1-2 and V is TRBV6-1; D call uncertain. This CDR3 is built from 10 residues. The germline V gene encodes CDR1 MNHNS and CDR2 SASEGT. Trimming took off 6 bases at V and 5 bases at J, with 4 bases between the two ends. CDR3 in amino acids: CASRSYGYTF. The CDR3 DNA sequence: TGTGCCAGCAGGTCATATGGCTACACCTTC.